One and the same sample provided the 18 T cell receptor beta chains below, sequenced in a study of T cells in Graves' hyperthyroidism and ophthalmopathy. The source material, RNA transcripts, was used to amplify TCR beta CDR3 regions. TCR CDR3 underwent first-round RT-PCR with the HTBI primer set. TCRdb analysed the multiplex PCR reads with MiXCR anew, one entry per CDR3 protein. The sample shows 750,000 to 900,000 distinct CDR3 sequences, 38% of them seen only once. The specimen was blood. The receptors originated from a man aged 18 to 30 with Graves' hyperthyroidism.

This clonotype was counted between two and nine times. CDR3 in DNA: TGTGCCAGCAGAGAACAGGGGAATAGCAATCAGCCCCAGCATTTT. The encoded protein is CASREQGNSNQPQHF. The rearrangement links TRBV2 to TRBJ1-5, with 7 bases aligning to TRBD1. CDR1 and CDR2 from the germline V gene are SNHLY and FYNNEI. V was pared by 6 bases and J by 0 bases, with 5 bases of the junction left unmatched. This CDR3 is 15 amino acids long.

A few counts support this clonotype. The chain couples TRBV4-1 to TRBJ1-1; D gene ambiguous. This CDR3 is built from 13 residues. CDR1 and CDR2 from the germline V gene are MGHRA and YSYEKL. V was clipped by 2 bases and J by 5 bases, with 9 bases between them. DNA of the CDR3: TGCGCCAGCAGCCAATCGGGAGGAACTGAAGCTTTCTTT. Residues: CASSQSGGTEAFF.

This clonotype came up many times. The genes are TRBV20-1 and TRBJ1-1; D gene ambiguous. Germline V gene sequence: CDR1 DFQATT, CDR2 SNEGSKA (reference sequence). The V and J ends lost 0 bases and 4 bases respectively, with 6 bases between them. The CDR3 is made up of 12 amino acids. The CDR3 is CSARDLRTEAFF. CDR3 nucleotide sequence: TGCAGTGCTAGAGATTTGCGCACTGAAGCTTTCTTT.

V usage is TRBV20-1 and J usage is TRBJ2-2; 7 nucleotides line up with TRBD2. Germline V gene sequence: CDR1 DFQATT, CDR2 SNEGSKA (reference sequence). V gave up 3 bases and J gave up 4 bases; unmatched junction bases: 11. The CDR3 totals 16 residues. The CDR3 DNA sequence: TGCAGTGCTAGTTCCCCGGGACTACCCCTCACCGGGGAGCTGTTTTTT. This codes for CSASSPGLPLTGELFF.

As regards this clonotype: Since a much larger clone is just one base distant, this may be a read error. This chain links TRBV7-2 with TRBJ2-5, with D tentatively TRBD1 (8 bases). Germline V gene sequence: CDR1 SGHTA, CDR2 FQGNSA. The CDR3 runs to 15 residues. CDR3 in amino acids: CASSQAGQAKEAQYF. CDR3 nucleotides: TGCGCCAGCAGCCAAGCGGGACAGGCAAAAGAGGCCCAGTACTTC.

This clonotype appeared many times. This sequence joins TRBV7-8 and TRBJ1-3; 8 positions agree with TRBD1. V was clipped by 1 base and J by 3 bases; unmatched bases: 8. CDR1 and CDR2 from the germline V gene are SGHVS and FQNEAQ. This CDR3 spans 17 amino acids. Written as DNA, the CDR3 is TGTGCCAGCAGCTTAGGGGACAGGATGAGCGGTGGAAACACCATATATTTT. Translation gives CASSLGDRMSGGNTIYF. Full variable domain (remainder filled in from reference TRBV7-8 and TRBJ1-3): GAGVSQSPRYKVAKRGQDVALRCDPISGHVSLFWYQQALGQGPEFLTYFQNEAQLDKSGLPSDRFFAERPEGSVSTLKIQRTQQEDSAVYLCASSLGDRMSGGNTIYFGEGSWLTVV.

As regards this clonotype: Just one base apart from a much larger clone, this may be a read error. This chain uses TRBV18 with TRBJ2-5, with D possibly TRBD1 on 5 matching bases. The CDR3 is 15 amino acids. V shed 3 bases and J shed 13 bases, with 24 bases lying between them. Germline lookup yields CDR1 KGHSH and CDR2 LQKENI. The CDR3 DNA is TGTGCCAGCTCACCTCCCGGACCCTCAGAAGGGGCCCGGTACTTC. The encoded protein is CASSPPGPSEGARYF.

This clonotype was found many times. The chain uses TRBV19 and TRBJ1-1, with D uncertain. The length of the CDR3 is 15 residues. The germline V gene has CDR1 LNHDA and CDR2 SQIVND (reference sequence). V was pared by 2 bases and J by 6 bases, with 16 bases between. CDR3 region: CASSILLAGRAEAFF. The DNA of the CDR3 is TGTGCCAGTAGTATACTATTGGCAGGTCGTGCTGAAGCTTTCTTT.

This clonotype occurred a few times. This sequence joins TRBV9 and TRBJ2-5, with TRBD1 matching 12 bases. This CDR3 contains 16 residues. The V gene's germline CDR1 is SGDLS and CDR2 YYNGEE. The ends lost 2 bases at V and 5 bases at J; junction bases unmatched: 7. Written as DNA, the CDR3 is TGTGCCAGCAGCGTCACCGGGACAGGGGGCCGTGAGACCCAGTACTTC. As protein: CASSVTGTGGRETQYF.

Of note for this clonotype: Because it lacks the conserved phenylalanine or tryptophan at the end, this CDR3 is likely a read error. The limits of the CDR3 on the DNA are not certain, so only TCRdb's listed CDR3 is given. The CDR3: CASTPGTSYA. The chain joins TRBV10-2 to TRBJ2-6; TRBD2 is the table's D call and was not checked against the DNA. CDR1 and CDR2 from the germline V gene are WSHSY and SAAADI. The CDR3 extends over 10 residues, inclusive of both ends.

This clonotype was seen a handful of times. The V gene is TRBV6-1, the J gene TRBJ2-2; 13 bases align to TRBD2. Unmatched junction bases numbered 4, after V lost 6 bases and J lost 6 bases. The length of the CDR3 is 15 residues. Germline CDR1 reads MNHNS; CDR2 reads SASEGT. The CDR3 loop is CASRGLAGEAGELFF. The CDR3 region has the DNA TGTGCCAGCAGAGGACTAGCGGGAGAGGCCGGGGAGCTGTTTTTT.

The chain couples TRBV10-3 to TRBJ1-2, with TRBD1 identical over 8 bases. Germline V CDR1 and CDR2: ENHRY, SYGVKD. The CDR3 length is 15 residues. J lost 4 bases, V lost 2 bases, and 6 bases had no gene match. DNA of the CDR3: TGTGCCATCAGTGAGCCAGGGACAGGAACCTATGGCTACACCTTC. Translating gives CAISEPGTGTYGYTF.

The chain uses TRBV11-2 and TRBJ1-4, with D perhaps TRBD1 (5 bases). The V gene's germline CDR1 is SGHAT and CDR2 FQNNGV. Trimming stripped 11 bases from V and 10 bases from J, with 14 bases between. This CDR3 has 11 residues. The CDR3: CAVDKGTKLFF. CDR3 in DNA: TGTGCCGTAGACAAAGGGACAAAACTGTTTTTT.

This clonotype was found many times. The CDR3 sequence is CASSARQGTDTEAFF. CDR3 sequence (DNA): TGTGCCAGCAGCGCCAGACAGGGGACGGACACTGAAGCTTTCTTT. The V call is TRBV7-9, the J call TRBJ1-1, with 8 bases matching TRBD1. This CDR3 contains 15 residues. CDR1 and CDR2 from the germline V gene are SEHNR and FQNEAQ (reference sequence). The ends lost 5 bases at V and 3 bases at J; junction bases unmatched: 8.

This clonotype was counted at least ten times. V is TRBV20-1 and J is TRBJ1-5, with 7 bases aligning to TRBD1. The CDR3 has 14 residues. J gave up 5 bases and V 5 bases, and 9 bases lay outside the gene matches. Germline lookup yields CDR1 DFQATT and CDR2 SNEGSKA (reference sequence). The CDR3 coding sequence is TGCAGTGCTTCAGACAGGGAGATCGATCAGCCCCAGCATTTT. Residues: CSASDREIDQPQHF.

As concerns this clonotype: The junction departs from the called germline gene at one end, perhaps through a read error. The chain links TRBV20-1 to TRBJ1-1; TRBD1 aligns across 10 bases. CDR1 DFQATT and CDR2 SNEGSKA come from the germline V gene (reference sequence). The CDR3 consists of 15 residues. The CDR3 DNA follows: TGCAGTGCTTGCCGACAGGGGGCCTGGAACACTGAAGCTCTCTTT. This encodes CSACRQGAWNTEALF.

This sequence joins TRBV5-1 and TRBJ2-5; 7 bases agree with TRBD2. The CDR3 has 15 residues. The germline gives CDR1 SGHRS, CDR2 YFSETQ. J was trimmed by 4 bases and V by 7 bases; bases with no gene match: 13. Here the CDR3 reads CASSPQRGKGETQYF. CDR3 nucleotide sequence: TGCGCCAGCTCCCCCCAGCGGGGAAAGGGAGAGACCCAGTACTTC.

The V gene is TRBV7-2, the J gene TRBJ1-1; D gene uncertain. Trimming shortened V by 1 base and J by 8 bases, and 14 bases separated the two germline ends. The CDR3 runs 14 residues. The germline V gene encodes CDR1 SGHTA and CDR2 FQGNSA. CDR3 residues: CASSLGMKVPEAFF. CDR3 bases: TGTGCCAGCAGCTTAGGTATGAAGGTCCCCGAAGCTTTCTTT.